The 24 T cell receptor beta chains given below trace back to one sample, sequenced in a study of spatial heterogeneity in lung cancer. The time point is: blood at routine non-recurrence follow-up after resection. TCRdb ran MiXCR on the 5' RACE reads and lists one entry per CDR3 protein. This repertoire shows over 70,000 distinct CDR3 sequences, approximately 9% found once; its top ten account for under 2.5%. The source was PBMCs, collected at follow-up. The receptors were gathered from a female donor with early-stage non-small cell lung cancer.

A remark on this clonotype: This sequence may be a read error, since a much larger clone differs from it by one base. V gene TRBV7-8 combines with J gene TRBJ1-6; D might be TRBD1 (5 bases). The CDR3 is made up of 16 amino acids. CDR1 and CDR2 (germline): SGHVS, FQNEAQ. The CDR3 DNA reads TGTGTCAGCAGCCCAATATGGCAGGGTATACAGTCACCCCTCCACTTT. This codes for CVSSPIWQGIQSPLHF.

The chain carries TRBV5-1 and TRBJ1-4; TRBD1 aligns across 8 bases. V was pared by 2 bases and J by 8 bases, with 5 bases of the junction left unmatched. CDR3 size: 14 residues. Per the germline V gene, CDR1 is SGHRS and CDR2 is YFSETQ. DNA for the CDR3: TGCGCCAGCAGCTTCAGGGGGCTACGGGAAAAACTGTTTTTT. Translating gives CASSFRGLREKLFF.

This clonotype appeared many times. This sequence joins TRBV20-1 and TRBJ2-1; 7 bases line up with TRBD2. Germline lookup yields CDR1 DFQATT and CDR2 SNEGSKA (reference sequence). V trimming: 1 base; J trimming: 7 bases; junction bases outside the gene matches: 13. The CDR3 totals 16 residues. The chain's CDR3 is CSARVARGGSVNEQFF. The DNA of the CDR3 is TGCAGTGCTAGAGTTGCCCGGGGCGGGAGTGTAAATGAGCAGTTCTTC.

This clonotype was counted a few times. The chain is built from TRBV11-2 and TRBJ2-5; possible D gene TRBD1, 6 bases. The CDR3 spans 15 residues. CDR1 is SGHAT and CDR2 is FQNNGV in the germline V gene. Trimming shortened V by 4 bases and J by 1 base, and 13 bases separated the two germline ends. DNA of the CDR3: TGTGCCAGCAGCTCAGGCAGGGGAACCCAAGAGACCCAGTACTTC. Residues: CASSSGRGTQETQYF.

The chain carries TRBV7-9 and TRBJ1-6, with D unresolved. This CDR3 region has 17 residues. Germline loops: CDR1 SEHNR, CDR2 FQNEAQ (reference sequence). Trimming shortened V by 5 bases and J by 7 bases, and 21 bases separated the two germline ends. DNA for the CDR3: TGTGCCAGCAGCCTCCCCCACGTAGAAACCCACAATTCACCCCTCCACTTT. The encoded protein is CASSLPHVETHNSPLHF.

The J gene is TRBJ2-7, the V gene TRBV20-1; 14 bases map to TRBD2. This CDR3 is 14 amino acids long. V lost 6 bases and J lost 4; bases outside the gene matches: 5. CDR1 is DFQATT and CDR2 is SNEGSKA in the germline V gene (reference sequence). The CDR3 bases are TGCAGTGCCCCGGGACTAGCGGGAGAATACGAGCAGTACTTC. It specifies CSAPGLAGEYEQYF.

This chain links TRBV5-5 with TRBJ1-5; D call uncertain. The CDR3 loop spans 13 amino acids. Germline V gives CDR1 SGHKS, CDR2 YYEKEE (reference sequence). V was pared by 0 bases and J by 4 bases, with 5 bases between. CDR3 sequence reads: CASSLDRNQPQHF. The CDR3 DNA reads TGTGCCAGCAGCTTGGACAGAAATCAGCCCCAGCATTTT.

The chain recombines TRBV18 with TRBJ2-3; 8 bases agree with TRBD1. The germline gives CDR1 KGHSH, CDR2 LQKENI. V lost 6 bases and J lost 2; bases outside the gene matches: 4. The CDR3 totals 14 residues. The CDR3 is CASSPQGATDTQYF. Here the CDR3 DNA reads TGTGCCAGCTCTCCCCAGGGGGCCACAGATACGCAGTATTTT.

This clonotype has ten or more counts. The V call is TRBV6-4, the J call TRBJ2-2; a weak D match, TRBD1 (6 bases). Trimming took 3 bases from V and 1 from J, leaving 12 bases between them. From germline, CDR1 is MRHNA and CDR2 SNTAGT. The CDR3 sequence is 16 residues long. CDR3 in amino acids: CASSEVMGQNTGELFF. The CDR3 DNA reads TGTGCCAGCAGTGAGGTAATGGGACAGAACACCGGGGAGCTGTTTTTT.

The chain couples TRBV28 to TRBJ2-2, with D perhaps matching TRBD1 or TRBD2 (5 bases each). The CDR3 extends over 14 amino acids. Germline-derived CDR1 and CDR2 are MDHEN and SYDVKM. Trimming stripped 5 bases from V and 4 bases from J, with 11 bases between. In DNA form, the CDR3 reads TGTGCCAGCAGTCCTGGGACCAGCACCGGGGAGCTGTTTTTT. Its protein product is CASSPGTSTGELFF.

This clonotype was detected ten times or more. In DNA form, the CDR3 reads TGTGCCAGCTCACCAGAGCAGGGAGGGATTAATGAGCAGTTCTTC. This codes for CASSPEQGGINEQFF. This chain joins TRBV18 and TRBJ2-1; TRBD2 matches 7 bases. Germline lookup yields CDR1 KGHSH and CDR2 LQKENI. The CDR3 contains 15 residues. After removal of 2 bases from V and 7 bases from J, the junction contained 8 bases not matched to a gene.

There are many counts of this clonotype. The chain couples TRBV7-3 to TRBJ1-6; no reliable D call. This CDR3 has 13 residues. Germline lookup yields CDR1 SGHTA and CDR2 FQGTGA. The V and J ends lost 3 bases and 7 bases respectively, with 7 bases between them. The CDR3 loop is CASSLFLNSPLHF. The CDR3 coding sequence is TGTGCCAGCAGCTTGTTCCTGAATTCACCCCTCCACTTT.

This clonotype came up many times. V and J are TRBV2 and TRBJ2-1; D is perhaps TRBD2 (6 bases). Trimming removed 11 bases from V and 8 bases from J, with 16 bases in between. The CDR3 loop spans 12 amino acids. Germline assignment: CDR1 SNHLY and CDR2 FYNNEI. The CDR3 DNA sequence: TGTGCCGGGAGGACGGATGCGCATGAGCAGTTCTTC. The encoded protein is CAGRTDAHEQFF.

This clonotype came up many times. The chain links TRBV9 to TRBJ2-1; D call uncertain. The germline CDR1 and CDR2 sequences are SGDLS and YYNGEE. Trimming left V 0 bases short and J 5 bases short, with 9 bases between. The CDR3 covers 14 residues. The CDR3, as DNA: TGTGCCAGCAGCGTAGATCCGGTTAACAATGAGCAGTTCTTC. Translation gives CASSVDPVNNEQFF.

This clonotype showed up just once. This may come from a read error, since a much larger clone is one base off. The V gene is TRBV29-1, the J gene TRBJ1-5; D unclear. V was trimmed by 3 bases and J by 5 bases, leaving 11 bases between them. This CDR3 region has 13 residues. CDR1 SQVTM and CDR2 ANQGSEA come from the germline V gene. CDR3 DNA sequence: TGCAGCGTTGAGTCCGTTGTCGATCAGCCCCAGCATTTT. This gives the protein CSVESVVDQPQHF.

The rearrangement links TRBV7-9 to TRBJ2-7, with 8 nucleotides matching TRBD1. The germline V gene has CDR1 SEHNR and CDR2 FQNEAQ (reference sequence). The ends lost 1 base at V and 7 bases at J; junction bases unmatched: 3. The CDR3 spans 13 residues. The CDR3 sequence is CASSLGTGQEQYF. CDR3 DNA sequence: TGTGCCAGCAGCTTAGGGACAGGGCAGGAGCAGTACTTC.

This clonotype was observed many times. The chain couples TRBV5-6 to TRBJ2-3; TRBD2 is a possible D gene (6 bases). Germline V gives CDR1 SGHDT, CDR2 YYEEEE. V shed 6 bases and J shed 6 bases, with 20 bases lying between them. The CDR3 is made up of 15 amino acids. The CDR3 DNA sequence: TGTGCCAGCAACCGAAAAACCCGGGCGGGGGATACGCAGTATTTT. Encoded protein: CASNRKTRAGDTQYF.

This clonotype appeared a single time. The chain combines TRBV30 with TRBJ2-7; D uncertain. This CDR3 comprises 11 residues. From germline, CDR1 is GTSNPN and CDR2 SVGIG (reference sequence). Trimming cost V 3 bases and J 4 bases, with 7 bases left between them. CDR3 region: CAWRTFYEQYF. CDR3 sequence (DNA): TGTGCCTGGAGGACCTTTTACGAGCAGTACTTC.

This chain connects TRBV20-1 to TRBJ2-3; either TRBD1 or TRBD2 may fit D (5 bases each). Germline V gene lookup returns CDR1 DFQATT and CDR2 SNEGSKA (reference sequence). CDR3 length: 14 residues. V lost 3 bases to trimming and J lost 1 base, with 11 bases between them. CDR3 protein: CSASGGVGTDTQYF. DNA of the CDR3: TGCAGTGCTAGTGGGGGAGTAGGCACAGATACGCAGTATTTT.

The chain joins TRBV5-1 to TRBJ2-2, with D perhaps TRBD1 or TRBD2 (6 bases each). This CDR3 contains 14 residues. V lost 4 bases, J lost 6 bases, and 13 bases lay in between. Germline CDR1 SGHRS, CDR2 YFSETQ. The CDR3: CASSGGTPAGELFF. DNA of the CDR3: TGCGCCAGCAGCGGCGGGACACCGGCCGGGGAGCTGTTTTTT.

This clonotype appeared many times. The chain's CDR3 is CASRVIGETQYF. The CDR3 region has the DNA TGTGCCAGCAGAGTAATAGGGGAGACCCAGTACTTC. The V gene is TRBV2, the J gene TRBJ2-5; D is undetermined. This CDR3 spans 12 amino acids. Trimming stripped 6 bases from V and 5 bases from J, with 10 bases between. Germline CDR1 and CDR2: SNHLY and FYNNEI.

This clonotype was detected ten times or more. The gene calls are TRBV12-3 or TRBV12-4 and TRBJ2-1; 8 nucleotides line up with TRBD1. V was clipped by 6 bases and J by 8 bases; unmatched bases: 9. The CDR3 is 14 residues long. The CDR3 loop reads CASSPGQGEDEQFF. In DNA form, the CDR3 reads TGTGCCAGCAGCCCTGGACAGGGAGAGGATGAGCAGTTCTTC.

Many counts were recorded for this clonotype. The J gene is TRBJ2-7, the V gene TRBV12-3 or TRBV12-4; 10 nucleotides agree with TRBD1. V lost 6 bases, J lost 0 bases, and 5 bases stayed unmatched. This CDR3 is 15 amino acids long. The CDR3 coding sequence is TGTGCCAGCAGAGGCGGACAGGGGGACTCCTACGAGCAGTACTTC. Encoded protein: CASRGGQGDSYEQYF.

This clonotype was found many times. The chain uses TRBV4-1 and TRBJ2-7; perhaps TRBD2 as D (6 bases). With 1 base removed from V and 0 bases from J, the gap between germline ends came to 13 bases. The germline CDR1 and CDR2 sequences are MGHRA and YSYEKL. CDR3 size: 16 residues. The CDR3 protein is CASSQAMGSGSYEQYF. CDR3 DNA: TGCGCCAGCAGCCAAGCGATGGGTAGCGGCTCCTACGAGCAGTACTTC.